Listed below are T cell receptor beta chains from one sample, sequenced in a study of cytomegalovirus exposure and HLA in healthy donors. Repertoires were generated with immunoSEQ multiplex PCR, while TCRdb's copy carries only in-frame clones and drops some. The sample records about 250,000 clones, more than 75% being singletons. The sample taken for sequencing was PBMCs. The receptors shown here come from a girl aged 2 to 9 in good health and CMV-seronegative. The CDR3 runs from the conserved cysteine through the conserved F or W. The D gene is left open where the match is weak. Size is stated for part of the rows, as once, few or many counts, or as a class when the clone is expanded.

size: -; J: TRBJ2-2; D: TRBD1; V: TRBV7-9; CDR3: CASSLTGAGELFF; DNA: TGTGCCAGCAGCTTGACAGGGGCCGGGGAGCTGTTTTTT
size: once; J: TRBJ1-5; D: TRBD1; V: TRBV2; CDR3: CASSQTGHSNQPQHF; DNA: TGTGCCAGCAGCCAGACAGGGCATAGCAATCAGCCCCAGCATTTT
size: -; J: TRBJ2-5; D: -; V: TRBV19; CDR3: CASSIGAGLRETQYF; DNA: TGTGCCAGTAGTATAGGCGCAGGGCTGCGAGAGACCCAGTACTTC
size: once; J: TRBJ2-4; D: TRBD1; V: TRBV6-1; CDR3: CASNPRQGALNIQYF; DNA: TGTGCCAGCAACCCTCGACAGGGGGCCCTAAACATTCAGTACTTC
size: -; J: TRBJ1-1; D: TRBD1; V: TRBV12-5; CDR3: CASGLGQPMNTEAFF; DNA: TGTGCTAGTGGCTTGGGACAGCCCATGAACACTGAAGCCTTCTTT
size: -; J: TRBJ1-5; D: -; V: TRBV15; CDR3: CATSRDVQVRNQPQHF; DNA: TGTGCCACCAGCAGAGATGTACAGGTCCGCAATCAGCCCCAGCATTTT
size: -; J: TRBJ1-2; D: TRBD1; V: TRBV7-9; CDR3: CASSFLGSRQGPNGYTF; DNA: TGTGCCAGCAGCTTTTTAGGCTCACGACAGGGGCCCAATGGCTACACCTTC
size: once; J: TRBJ2-5; D: TRBD1; V: TRBV7-3; CDR3: CASSQGVEETQYF; DNA: TGTGCCAGCAGCCAGGGGGTCGAGGAGACCCAGTACTTC
size: -; J: TRBJ2-1; D: TRBD2; V: TRBV6-1; CDR3: CANPPLAGVLNEQFF; DNA: TGTGCCAACCCCCCGCTAGCGGGAGTCTTGAATGAGCAGTTCTTC
size: -; J: TRBJ2-3; D: -; V: TRBV7-2; CDR3: CASSSSTDTQYF; DNA: TGTGCCAGCAGCTCTAGCACAGATACGCAGTATTTT
size: -; J: TRBJ1-1; D: -; V: TRBV7-9; CDR3: CASSLSRGGNTEAFF; DNA: TGTGCCAGCAGCTTAAGTCGGGGTGGGAACACTGAAGCTTTCTTT
size: -; J: TRBJ2-7; D: TRBD1; V: TRBV27; CDR3: CASSSLPGQGSYEQYF; DNA: TGTGCCAGCAGTTCACTACCGGGACAGGGATCCTACGAGCAGTACTTC
size: -; J: TRBJ1-3; D: TRBD1; V: TRBV19; CDR3: CASKAGGSGNTIYF; DNA: TGTGCCAGTAAGGCAGGGGGCTCTGGAAACACCATATATTTT
size: -; J: TRBJ2-1; D: -; V: TRBV27; CDR3: CASSQDRLGPYNEQFF; DNA: TGTGCCAGCAGCCAAGATAGACTAGGCCCCTACAATGAGCAGTTCTTC
size: -; J: TRBJ2-1; D: -; V: TRBV5-1; CDR3: CASSLTSRENEQFF; DNA: TGCGCCAGCAGCTTGACTAGCAGGGAAAATGAGCAGTTCTTC
size: -; J: TRBJ1-3; D: -; V: TRBV5-4; CDR3: CASSSHTGSTIYF; DNA: TGTGCCAGCAGCTCACATACAGGAAGCACCATATATTTT
size: once; J: TRBJ2-7; D: TRBD1; V: TRBV5-1; CDR3: CASSLHPPGQSAGEQYF; DNA: TGCGCCAGCAGCTTGCATCCGCCGGGACAGAGTGCAGGGGAGCAGTACTTC
size: few; J: TRBJ1-1; D: -; V: TRBV6-4; CDR3: CASSEGGASREAFF; DNA: TGTGCCAGCAGTGAAGGTGGGGCGAGCCGTGAAGCTTTCTTT
size: -; J: TRBJ2-7; D: TRBD2; V: TRBV4-1; CDR3: CASSQETLAYEQYF; DNA: TGCGCCAGCAGCCAAGAGACACTAGCGTACGAGCAGTACTTC
size: -; J: TRBJ1-1; D: TRBD1; V: TRBV19; CDR3: CASSRDRDTEAFF; DNA: TGTGCCAGTAGTAGAGACAGGGACACTGAAGCTTTCTTT
size: once; J: TRBJ1-1; D: -; V: TRBV13; CDR3: CASSLSRHLRGNTEAFF; DNA: TGTGCCAGCAGCCTATCACGTCATTTAAGGGGGAACACTGAAGCTTTCTTT
size: -; J: TRBJ2-2; D: TRBD1; V: TRBV10-1; CDR3: CASSLQTGSGELFF; DNA: TGCGCCAGCAGCTTACAGACAGGGTCCGGGGAGCTGTTTTTT
size: -; J: TRBJ2-3; D: TRBD2; V: TRBV4-2; CDR3: CASSLGVAGRTDTQYF; DNA: TGTGCCAGCAGCCTAGGGGTAGCGGGGCGCACAGATACGCAGTATTTT
size: -; J: TRBJ2-7; D: TRBD2; V: TRBV4-2; CDR3: CASSQEGGSSYEQYF; DNA: TGTGCCAGCAGCCAAGAGGGGGGGAGCTCCTACGAGCAGTACTTC
size: -; J: TRBJ2-7; D: -; V: TRBV7-9; CDR3: CASSLQSQLTYEQYF; DNA: TGTGCCAGCAGCCTACAGTCCCAGCTAACCTACGAGCAGTACTTC
size: -; J: TRBJ2-7; D: TRBD1; V: TRBV2; CDR3: CASSRTGSSYEQYF; DNA: TGTGCCAGCAGCCGGACAGGGAGCTCCTACGAGCAGTACTTC
size: -; J: TRBJ2-3; D: -; V: TRBV25-1; CDR3: CASSGRGHTDTQYF; DNA: TGTGCCAGCAGTGGGAGGGGGCACACAGATACGCAGTATTTT
size: -; J: TRBJ1-1; D: -; V: TRBV4-1; CDR3: CASSGPSRANTEAFF; DNA: TGCGCCAGCAGCGGACCGTCCAGGGCGAACACTGAAGCTTTCTTT
size: few; J: TRBJ1-5; D: TRBD1; V: TRBV6-4; CDR3: CASSDSRGQSNQPQHF; DNA: TGTGCCAGCAGTGACTCTAGGGGACAGTCAAATCAGCCCCAGCATTTT
size: -; J: TRBJ1-2; D: -; V: TRBV4-1; CDR3: CASSQEIGGYGYTF; DNA: TGCGCCAGCAGCCAAGAGATAGGGGGCTATGGCTACACCTTC
size: -; J: TRBJ1-2; D: -; V: TRBV7-2; CDR3: CASSLVARGDGYTF; DNA: TGTGCCAGCAGCTTAGTGGCCCGGGGGGACGGCTACACCTTC
size: -; J: TRBJ1-1; D: -; V: TRBV6-5; CDR3: CASSYRGVNTEAFF; DNA: TGTGCCAGCAGTTACCGGGGGGTAAACACTGAAGCTTTCTTT
size: -; J: TRBJ1-5; D: -; V: TRBV27; CDR3: CASSLNRGQPQHF; DNA: TGTGCCAGCAGTTTAAATAGGGGGCAGCCCCAGCATTTT
size: once; J: TRBJ2-2; D: -; V: TRBV7-3; CDR3: CASSSRGGSPPGELFF; DNA: TGTGCCAGCAGCTCTAGGGGGGGGAGCCCGCCCGGGGAGCTGTTTTTT
size: -; J: TRBJ2-7; D: -; V: TRBV1; CDR3: CTSSQGALKVYEQYF; DNA: TGCACCAGCAGCCAAGGGGCGTTGAAGGTATACGAGCAGTACTTC
size: few; J: TRBJ2-3; D: TRBD2; V: TRBV19; CDR3: CASGTSGRGDTQYF; DNA: TGTGCCAGTGGGACTAGCGGGAGAGGAGATACGCAGTATTTT
size: -; J: TRBJ1-4; D: -; V: TRBV19; CDR3: CASSLQSEKLFF; DNA: TGTGCCAGTAGTCTACAGAGTGAAAAACTGTTTTTT
size: -; J: TRBJ2-3; D: TRBD2; V: TRBV5-1; CDR3: CASKFGGDTQYF; DNA: TGCGCCAGCAAATTCGGGGGGGATACGCAGTATTTT
size: -; J: TRBJ1-1; D: -; V: TRBV6-5; CDR3: CASRVDSGARQAFF; DNA: TGTGCCAGCAGAGTCGACAGTGGGGCGAGGCAAGCTTTCTTT
size: -; J: TRBJ2-7; D: TRBD2; V: TRBV27; CDR3: CASSLRGGRYEQYF; DNA: TGTGCCAGCAGTTTACGGGGGGGCCGTTACGAGCAGTACTTC
size: -; J: TRBJ2-7; D: -; V: TRBV5-1; CDR3: CASSEVASYEQYF; DNA: TGCGCCAGCAGTGAGGTCGCCTCCTACGAGCAGTACTTC
size: -; J: TRBJ2-3; D: TRBD2; V: TRBV5-1; CDR3: CASSFGQGKVAGGPPDTQYF; DNA: TGCGCCAGCAGCTTCGGCCAGGGTAAAGTAGCGGGGGGGCCCCCAGATACGCAGTATTTT
size: -; J: TRBJ2-1; D: TRBD2; V: TRBV19; CDR3: CASSSLSSGGDEQFF; DNA: TGTGCCAGTAGTTCACTGAGTAGCGGGGGGGATGAGCAGTTCTTC
size: -; J: TRBJ1-1; D: TRBD1; V: TRBV30; CDR3: CAWSVGGAFTEAFF; DNA: TGTGCCTGGAGTGTAGGGGGCGCGTTTACTGAAGCTTTCTTT
size: -; J: TRBJ1-4; D: -; V: TRBV10-2; CDR3: CASRRPTNEKLFF; DNA: TGCGCCAGCAGGAGGCCAACTAATGAAAAACTGTTTTTT
size: -; J: TRBJ1-6; D: TRBD1; V: TRBV5-4; CDR3: CASSVIRDRPRVLHF; DNA: TGTGCCAGCAGCGTGATACGGGACAGGCCTCGGGTACTCCACTTT
size: few; J: TRBJ1-1; D: TRBD1; V: TRBV5-6; CDR3: CASRGQGWVGDTEAFF; DNA: TGTGCCAGCAGGGGACAGGGGTGGGTAGGTGACACTGAAGCTTTCTTT
size: -; J: TRBJ1-2; D: -; V: TRBV29-1; CDR3: CSVDTNYGYTF; DNA: TGCAGCGTTGACACTAACTATGGCTACACCTTC
size: -; J: TRBJ1-5; D: -; V: TRBV9; CDR3: CASSVSGFQPQHF; DNA: TGTGCCAGCAGCGTTTCAGGGTTCCAGCCCCAGCATTTT
size: few; J: TRBJ2-7; D: -; V: TRBV6-6; CDR3: CASSTLAPPYEQYF; DNA: TGTGCCAGCAGTACTCTAGCCCCCCCCTACGAGCAGTACTTC
size: once; J: TRBJ2-7; D: -; V: TRBV15; CDR3: CATSRDLRDVYEQYF; DNA: TGTGCCACCAGCAGAGATCTTCGGGATGTCTACGAGCAGTACTTC
size: -; J: TRBJ1-4; D: -; V: TRBV9; CDR3: CASSGLTVNEKLFF; DNA: TGTGCCAGCAGCGGTTTGACAGTAAATGAAAAACTGTTTTTT
size: few; J: TRBJ1-2; D: -; V: TRBV6-5; CDR3: CASGYNRAGEGYTF; DNA: TGTGCCAGCGGGTATAACAGGGCAGGAGAAGGCTACACCTTC
size: -; J: TRBJ1-1; D: -; V: TRBV7-9; CDR3: CSSSPLVFDTEAFF; DNA: TGTTCCAGCAGCCCCCTAGTGTTTGACACTGAAGCTTTCTTT
size: -; J: TRBJ1-5; D: -; V: TRBV19; CDR3: CASRPGVGNQPQHF; DNA: TGTGCCAGTAGGCCGGGGGTAGGCAATCAGCCCCAGCATTTT